This T cell receptor (beta chain) was documented in a study of T cell responses to AZD1222 COVID-19 vaccine. The assay was immunoSEQ multiplex PCR, and TCRdb's table has in-frame clones only and misses some. The top ten clones hold around 1.5% of a sample with 90,000 to 130,000 clones, about 87% of them seen once. The sequencing here drew on peripheral blood, taken on day 0 of AZD1222 vaccination. The sequence came from an adult in good health.

The CDR3 region has the DNA TGTGCCATCAGTGAACCCCCGGGACAAACGAACACCGGGGAGCTGTTTTTT. Its protein is CAISEPPGQTNTGELFF. V is TRBV10-3 and J is TRBJ2-2, with a weak D call TRBD1 (6 bases). The CDR3 runs to 17 residues. V was cut by 3 bases and J by 0 bases, with 14 bases left in between. CDR1 and CDR2 from the germline V gene are ENHRY and SYGVKD.